Listed here are 31 T cell receptor beta chains from one sample, sequenced in a study of Tregs in tolerant kidney transplant recipients. The assay was immunoSEQ multiplex PCR, and TCRdb's table has in-frame clones only and misses some. The sample shows some 68,000 clones, roughly 84% of them seen only once. Sequences were obtained from CD4+ T cells from blood. These receptors were obtained from a human donor in good health.

V usage is TRBV6-1 and J usage is TRBJ2-3, with 13 bases lining up with TRBD2. The ends lost 6 bases at V and 5 bases at J; junction bases unmatched: 8. This CDR3 has 16 amino acids. Per the germline V gene, CDR1 is MNHNS and CDR2 is SASEGT. For the CDR3, the DNA is TGTGCCAGCAGGGAAAGGGGACTAGCGGGGTTAGATACGCAGTATTTT. It is translated as CASRERGLAGLDTQYF.

The CDR3 sequence is CASSYSNGQPQHF. As DNA, the CDR3 is TGTGCCAGCAGTTACTCGAATGGGCAGCCCCAGCATTTT. J is TRBJ1-5 and V is TRBV6-5; unclear D gene. Germline V gene data show CDR1 as MNHEY and CDR2 as SVGAGI. The CDR3 loop spans 13 amino acids. V was trimmed by 0 bases and J by 7 bases, leaving 7 bases between them.

CDR3 loop: CASSSTGSDGYTF. In DNA form, the CDR3 reads TGTGCCAGCAGTAGTACAGGGTCGGATGGCTACACCTTC. The chain has TRBV2 and TRBJ1-2, with D maybe TRBD1 (6 bases). Trimming removed 5 bases at V and 6 bases at J, with 13 bases between. The CDR3 spans 13 residues. Germline loops: CDR1 SNHLY, CDR2 FYNNEI.

The J gene is TRBJ1-2, the V gene TRBV10-3; the D is unclear. The V and J ends lost 0 bases and 5 bases respectively, with 10 bases between them. The CDR3 runs to 14 residues. CDR1 is ENHRY and CDR2 is SYGVKD in the germline V gene. Written as DNA, the CDR3 is TGTGCCATCAGTGAGTCGACGGGTGATTATGGCTACACCTTC. It codes for CAISESTGDYGYTF.

This chain connects TRBV7-9 to TRBJ1-6; TRBD1 might be the D (5 bases). Germline CDR1 is SEHNR and CDR2 is FQNEAQ (reference sequence). This CDR3 comprises 18 residues. Trimming left V 5 bases short and J 6 bases short, with 23 bases between. CDR3 sequence: CASSTGRGPNASNSPLHF. CDR3 nucleotides: TGTGCCAGCAGCACGGGGAGGGGCCCAAACGCTAGTAATTCACCCCTCCACTTT.

The V gene is TRBV4-2, the J gene TRBJ2-1; 11 nucleotides match TRBD2. Germline trimming cut 0 bases from V and 6 bases from J; bases unmatched to any gene: 4. The germline gives CDR1 LGHNA, CDR2 YNFKEQ. This CDR3 contains 16 residues. The CDR3 DNA is TGTGCCAGCAGCCAAGAGAGAGGACTAGCGGGCAATGAGCAGTTCTTC. Translated: CASSQERGLAGNEQFF.

The chain couples TRBV5-1 to TRBJ1-1, with 9 bases that match TRBD1. CDR1 and CDR2 from the germline V gene are SGHRS and YFSETQ. CDR3 length: 15 residues. J was trimmed by 2 bases and V by 7 bases; bases with no gene match: 9. As DNA, the CDR3 is TGCGCCAGCTTACGGGGACAGGGTTTAAACACTGAAGCTTTCTTT. Amino acid sequence: CASLRGQGLNTEAFF.

The genes are TRBV13 and TRBJ2-3, with TRBD1 identical over 7 bases. V was pared by 5 bases and J by 2 bases, with 7 bases of the junction left unmatched. The CDR3 is made up of 15 amino acids. Germline V CDR1 and CDR2: PRHDT, FYEKMQ (reference sequence). CDR3 nucleotides: TGTGCCAGCAGCAACCGGGACAGTCCCACAGATACGCAGTATTTT. Protein sequence: CASSNRDSPTDTQYF. Complete variable domain (other parts from reference TRBV13 and TRBJ2-3): AAGVIQSPRHLIKEKRETATLKCYPIPRHDTVYWYQQGPGQDPQFLISFYEKMQSDKGSIPDRFSAQQFSDYHSELNMSSLELGDSALYFCASSNRDSPTDTQYFGPGTRLTVL.

The V and J genes are TRBV2 and TRBJ2-6; the D is unclear. Germline CDR1 is SNHLY and CDR2 is FYNNEI. V lost 4 bases and J 0 bases, leaving 7 bases between the germline ends. This CDR3 has 15 residues. CDR3 bases: TGTGCCAGCAGTGGACGTCCCTCTGGGGCCAACGTCCTGACTTTC. Translation: CASSGRPSGANVLTF.

V is TRBV29-1 and J is TRBJ1-2; D is uncertain. The germline V gene has CDR1 SQVTM and CDR2 ANQGSEA. Trimming removed 0 bases from V and 4 bases from J, with 12 bases in between. The CDR3 runs 14 residues. The CDR3 nucleotides are TGCAGCGTTGAAGATCAAGGGATCGGCTATGGCTACACCTTC. It encodes CSVEDQGIGYGYTF.

This sequence joins TRBV27 and TRBJ2-7, with D perhaps matching TRBD1 or TRBD2 (6 bases each). CDR3 length: 18 residues. Germline CDR1 and CDR2: MNHEY and SMNVEV (reference sequence). Trimming shortened V by 0 bases and J by 2 bases, and 20 bases separated the two germline ends. Here the CDR3 reads CASSLSGGPSGLAYEQYF. CDR3 DNA: TGTGCCAGCAGTTTATCTGGGGGGCCATCGGGTTTGGCCTACGAGCAGTACTTC.

Written as DNA, the CDR3 is TGTGCCACCAGCAGGACAGGAGGGTTGGGTCAGCCCCAGCATTTT. Translating gives CATSRTGGLGQPQHF. This chain uses TRBV15 with TRBJ1-5; a weak D match, TRBD1 (6 bases). The CDR3 covers 15 residues. Germline lookup yields CDR1 LNHNV and CDR2 YYDKDF (reference sequence). V lost 3 bases and J lost 6, with 15 bases in between.

CDR3 nucleotide sequence: TGTGCCAGCAGCTTTGACAGAGATAATTCACCCCTCCACTTT. Protein product: CASSFDRDNSPLHF. This chain uses TRBV5-4 with TRBJ1-6; D may be TRBD1 (5 bases). The CDR3 has 14 amino acids. Deletions cut 2 bases from V and 5 bases from J, with 8 bases between. In germline, CDR1 is SGHNT, CDR2 YYREEE (reference sequence). The full variable domain, its missing parts supplied by reference TRBV5-4 and TRBJ1-6, is ETGVTQSPTHLIKTRGQQVTLRCSSQSGHNTVSWYQQALGQGPQFIFQYYREEENGRGNFPPRFSGLQFPNYSSELNVNALELDDSALYLCASSFDRDNSPLHFGNGTRLTVT.

The chain has TRBV7-9 and TRBJ1-4; no clear D gene. The CDR3 covers 12 residues. V was clipped by 10 bases and J by 6 bases, with 12 bases between them. CDR1 is SEHNR and CDR2 is FQNEAQ in the germline V gene (reference sequence). DNA for the CDR3: TGTGCCACCCTGCGGGCGGATGAAAAACTGTTTTTT. Its translation: CATLRADEKLFF.

The gene calls are TRBV19 and TRBJ2-2; no definite D call. V dropped 3 bases and J dropped 3 bases, with 2 bases sitting between them. CDR3 length: 12 amino acids. Germline assignment: CDR1 LNHDA and CDR2 SQIVND (reference sequence). The CDR3: CASSMYTGELFF. In DNA form, the CDR3 reads TGTGCCAGTAGTATGTACACCGGGGAGCTGTTTTTT.

The chain couples TRBV29-1 to TRBJ1-5; a possible D gene is TRBD1 (5 bases). The CDR3 is 12 residues long. The germline V gene encodes CDR1 SQVTM and CDR2 ANQGSEA. V lost 3 bases, J lost 7 bases, and 10 bases lay in between. The CDR3 here is CSVEGGEQPQHF. The CDR3 DNA sequence: TGCAGCGTTGAGGGGGGGGAACAGCCCCAGCATTTT.

The J gene is TRBJ2-7, the V gene TRBV6-1; D uncertain. Germline lookup yields CDR1 MNHNS and CDR2 SASEGT. V lost 7 bases and J 5 bases, leaving 18 bases between the germline ends. The CDR3 is 14 residues long. The CDR3 nucleotides read TGTGCCAGCACCGGAAGGATAAGTTTGAACGAGCAGTACTTC. Translating it yields CASTGRISLNEQYF.

This clone was observed a handful of times. This sequence joins TRBV7-9 and TRBJ2-5; D gene uncertain. The CDR3 runs 15 residues. Germline CDR1 and CDR2: SEHNR and FQNEAQ (reference sequence). V dropped 5 bases and J dropped 5 bases, with 18 bases sitting between them. The CDR3 DNA reads as TGTGCCAGCAGCCCCCCCATCCGGGCCGGGGAGACCCAGTACTTC. This gives the protein CASSPPIRAGETQYF.

The chain employs TRBV7-9 and TRBJ2-7; 8 nucleotides line up with TRBD2. In germline, CDR1 is SEHNR, CDR2 FQNEAQ (reference sequence). The junction had 13 bases not matched to a gene; V was cut back by 5 bases and J by 4 bases. CDR3 size: 16 residues. The CDR3 loop reads CASSAGGGSRPYEQYF. The CDR3 DNA is TGTGCCAGCAGCGCCGGGGGGGGATCCAGACCGTACGAGCAGTACTTC.

The chain joins TRBV9 to TRBJ2-5, with 11 positions matching TRBD2. CDR1 and CDR2 from the germline V gene are SGDLS and YYNGEE. There are 17 residues in the CDR3. Trimming cost V 3 bases and J 0 bases; bases outside gene matches: 7. The CDR3 nucleotides are TGTGCCAGCAGCGCCGAGGTAGCGGGGGGGTACCAAGAGACCCAGTACTTC. Translated: CASSAEVAGGYQETQYF.

V usage is TRBV7-8 and J usage is TRBJ1-3; 8 bases agree with TRBD1. The CDR3 contains 16 residues. Germline CDR1 and CDR2: SGHVS and FQNEAQ. J was trimmed by 3 bases and V by 5 bases; bases with no gene match: 9. This chain's CDR3 is CASSLGQGNYGNTIYF. The CDR3 coding sequence is TGTGCCAGCAGCCTTGGACAGGGCAATTATGGAAACACCATATATTTT. Combining the CDR3 with reference TRBV7-8 and TRBJ1-3 gives the whole variable domain GAGVSQSPRYKVAKRGQDVALRCDPISGHVSLFWYQQALGQGPEFLTYFQNEAQLDKSGLPSDRFFAERPEGSVSTLKIQRTQQEDSAVYLCASSLGQGNYGNTIYFGEGSWLTVV.

The chain uses TRBV4-1 and TRBJ2-4; TRBD2 aligns across 7 bases. Germline trimming cut 3 bases from V and 1 base from J; bases unmatched to any gene: 9. Germline CDR1 and CDR2: MGHRA and YSYEKL. The CDR3 loop spans 17 amino acids. The CDR3 DNA reads TGCGCCAGCAGCCATGCCGGGGGGAACAGGGCCAAAAACATTCAGTACTTC. Translating gives CASSHAGGNRAKNIQYF.

A single count supports this clone. V and J are TRBV21-1 and TRBJ1-2. TRBV21-1 is an annotated pseudogene. The length of the CDR3 is 13 residues. CDR3 protein: CASSTSSNYGYTF. Written as DNA, the CDR3 is TGTGCCAGCAGCACGAGTTCTAACTATGGCTACACCTTC.

A single count supports this clone. The chain carries TRBV7-9 and TRBJ1-2; D is possibly TRBD1 (6 bases). Per germline, CDR1 SEHNR and CDR2 FQNEAQ (reference sequence). Deletions cut 5 bases from V and 6 bases from J, with 13 bases between. The CDR3 is made up of 13 amino acids. The CDR3, as DNA: TGTGCCAGCAGCACGGACAGTCGCGATGGCTACACCTTC. Protein product: CASSTDSRDGYTF.

V is TRBV7-2 and J is TRBJ2-7; maybe TRBD1 (5 bases). Trimming took 4 bases from V and 6 from J, leaving 7 bases between them. The CDR3 has 11 amino acids. Looked up from germline, CDR1 is SGHTA and CDR2 is FQGNSA. The CDR3 DNA sequence: TGTGCCAGCAGCTCTCAGGGCGAGCAGTACTTC. Amino acid sequence: CASSSQGEQYF.

The chain uses TRBV27 and TRBJ2-1, with D hard to call. The germline gives CDR1 MNHEY, CDR2 SMNVEV (reference sequence). Trimming removed 9 bases at V and 9 bases at J, with 18 bases between. This CDR3 comprises 13 residues. In DNA, the CDR3 is TGTGCCAGTGAGGACCAAAGGCGGACTGAGCAGTTCTTC. This encodes CASEDQRRTEQFF.

This chain links TRBV7-2 with TRBJ1-1, with D perhaps TRBD1 (5 bases). Trimming removed 3 bases from V and 5 bases from J, with 13 bases in between. Germline CDR1 is SGHTA and CDR2 is FQGNSA. This CDR3 has 14 residues. The CDR3 bases are TGTGCCAGCAGCTTTTCGGGGGGAGATACTGAAGCTTTCTTT. Amino acids: CASSFSGGDTEAFF.

The V and J genes are TRBV7-8 and TRBJ1-2; no clear D. The CDR3 is 13 residues long. Germline V gives CDR1 SGHVS, CDR2 FQNEAQ. V lost 1 base and J 8 bases, leaving 11 bases between the germline ends. CDR3 region: CASSLVVSSGYTF. As DNA, the CDR3 is TGTGCCAGCAGCTTAGTGGTATCAAGCGGCTACACCTTC. The variable domain in full, completed from reference TRBV7-8 and TRBJ1-2, reads GAGVSQSPRYKVAKRGQDVALRCDPISGHVSLFWYQQALGQGPEFLTYFQNEAQLDKSGLPSDRFFAERPEGSVSTLKIQRTQQEDSAVYLCASSLVVSSGYTFGSGTRLTVV.

The gene calls are TRBV9 and TRBJ1-2; TRBD1 might be the D (5 bases). Looked up from germline, CDR1 is SGDLS and CDR2 is YYNGEE. This CDR3 contains 13 residues. Trimming removed 4 bases at V and 8 bases at J, with 15 bases between. This CDR3 is CASSPTGVGGYTF. CDR3 DNA: TGTGCCAGCAGCCCCACGGGGGTGGGGGGCTACACCTTC.

V is TRBV7-6 and J is TRBJ2-3; D is perhaps TRBD1 (6 bases). With 5 bases removed from V and 0 bases from J, the gap between germline ends came to 18 bases. This CDR3 region has 17 residues. Germline loops: CDR1 SGHVS, CDR2 FNYEAQ. As DNA, the CDR3 is TGTGCCAGCAGCCCTACCCAGGGGCCGGGGAGCACAGATACGCAGTATTTT. Translating it yields CASSPTQGPGSTDTQYF.

The CDR3, as DNA: TGTGCCAGCAGACTCACAGGGAACACTGAAGCTTTCTTT. Its protein product is CASRLTGNTEAFF. The rearrangement joins TRBV11-3 to TRBJ1-1, with a weak D call TRBD1 (5 bases). CDR3 length equals 13 residues. With 6 bases removed from V and 1 base from J, the gap between germline ends came to 9 bases. Germline V gene data show CDR1 as SGHNT and CDR2 as YENEEA.